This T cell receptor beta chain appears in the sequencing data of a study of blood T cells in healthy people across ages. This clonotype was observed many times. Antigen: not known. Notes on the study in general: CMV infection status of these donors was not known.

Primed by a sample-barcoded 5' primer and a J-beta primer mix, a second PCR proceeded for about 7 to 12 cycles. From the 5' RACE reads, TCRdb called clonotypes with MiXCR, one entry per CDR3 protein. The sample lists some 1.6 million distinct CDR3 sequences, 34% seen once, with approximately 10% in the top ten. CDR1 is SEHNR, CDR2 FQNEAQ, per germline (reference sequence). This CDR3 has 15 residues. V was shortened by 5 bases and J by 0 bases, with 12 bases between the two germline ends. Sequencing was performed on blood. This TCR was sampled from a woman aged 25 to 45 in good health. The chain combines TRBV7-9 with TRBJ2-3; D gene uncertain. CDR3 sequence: CASSAQRTSTDTQYF. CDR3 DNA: TGTGCCAGCAGCGCGCAGAGAACTAGCACAGATACGCAGTATTTT.